Each of the 29 T cell receptor beta chains below was sequenced from the same sample in a study of shared clonotypes between healthy human individuals. The method was immunoSEQ multiplex PCR; TCRdb's version includes in-frame clones alone and lacks a portion of them. The sample has approximately 1,500,000 clones; under 99% are singletons. Sequences were obtained from naive CD4+ T cells sorted from blood. Subset defined: CD45RA+ positively selected. The origin of the receptors is a man aged 25 to 40 in good health.

CDR3 coding DNA: TGCGCCAGCAGCTTGCTACAGGGCGACGAAAAACTGTTTTTT. Amino acid sequence: CASSLLQGDEKLFF. V usage is TRBV5-1 and J usage is TRBJ1-4; TRBD1 might be the D (6 bases). The germline CDR1 and CDR2 sequences are SGHRS and YFSETQ. The ends were cut back, 1 base at V and 8 bases at J, with 12 bases in the middle. The CDR3 extends over 14 amino acids.

V and J are TRBV19 and TRBJ2-1; D is ambiguous. The CDR3 is 17 residues long. The germline V and J ends were trimmed by 6 bases and 0 bases, with 18 bases remaining between them. In germline, CDR1 is LNHDA, CDR2 SQIVND (reference sequence). CDR3 residues: CASSLGSGLSSYNEQFF. As DNA, the CDR3 is TGTGCCAGTAGCCTAGGGTCAGGCCTCAGCTCCTACAATGAGCAGTTCTTC.

The chain employs TRBV2 and TRBJ2-1; D unresolved. The length of the CDR3 is 16 residues. The germline V gene encodes CDR1 SNHLY and CDR2 FYNNEI. V lost 2 bases to trimming and J lost 0 bases, with 11 bases between them. CDR3 bases: TGTGCCAGCAGTGAATTCCTGGCCCCCTCCTACAATGAGCAGTTCTTC. The encoded protein is CASSEFLAPSYNEQFF.

The genes are TRBV19 and TRBJ1-2; TRBD1 might be the D (5 bases). Trimming stripped 6 bases from V and 8 bases from J, with 19 bases between. CDR3 length: 14 amino acids. CDR1 LNHDA and CDR2 SQIVND come from the germline V gene (reference sequence). CDR3 sequence reads: CASSYWDLNGGYTF. The DNA for the CDR3 is TGTGCCAGTAGCTACTGGGACCTTAATGGAGGCTACACCTTC.

J is TRBJ2-7 and V is TRBV6-1, with 8 bases aligning to TRBD1. CDR1 and CDR2 (germline): MNHNS, SASEGT. CDR3 size: 12 residues. The junction had 8 bases not matched to a gene; V was cut back by 11 bases and J by 5 bases. The CDR3 protein is CACRTGLHEQYF. The CDR3 coding sequence is TGTGCCTGCCGGACAGGGCTGCACGAGCAGTACTTC.

Regarding this clone: Within the sample, other DNA sequences also encode this same CDR3. The chain employs TRBV29-1 and TRBJ2-5, with D possibly matching TRBD1 (6 bases). The CDR3 is 12 residues long. Trimming took off 4 bases at V and 5 bases at J, with 11 bases between the two ends. CDR1 and CDR2 from the germline V gene are SQVTM and ANQGSEA. This CDR3 reads CSVVQGPETQYF. In nucleotides, the CDR3 is TGCAGCGTTGTCCAGGGGCCGGAGACCCAGTACTTC.

The rearrangement links TRBV4-1 to TRBJ2-1; unclear D gene. The CDR3 has 15 amino acids. V dropped 1 base and J dropped 4 bases, with 11 bases sitting between them. The germline V gene encodes CDR1 MGHRA and CDR2 YSYEKL. The CDR3 here is CASSQVEGRYNEQFF. CDR3 nucleotides: TGCGCCAGCAGCCAAGTCGAAGGGCGGTACAATGAGCAGTTCTTC.

The chain links TRBV18 to TRBJ2-1; D gene unclear. Trimming removed 6 bases at V and 4 bases at J, with 16 bases between. In germline, CDR1 is KGHSH, CDR2 LQKENI. This CDR3 contains 15 residues. This CDR3 reads CASSGSFSLYNEQFF. The DNA for the CDR3 is TGTGCCAGCTCGGGCAGTTTCTCTCTTTACAATGAGCAGTTCTTC.

The chain recombines TRBV7-2 with TRBJ2-2; TRBD1 is a possible D gene (5 bases). CDR3 size: 16 residues. Germline CDR1 and CDR2: SGHTA and FQGNSA. Trimming cost V 1 base and J 0 bases, with 9 bases left between them. The CDR3 DNA follows: TGTGCCAGCAGCTTAGTGGCGACAGCGAACACCGGGGAGCTGTTTTTT. It translates to CASSLVATANTGELFF.

V is TRBV4-3 and J is TRBJ2-6; D is unclear. The CDR3 runs to 13 residues. With 3 bases removed from V and 0 bases from J, the gap between germline ends came to 0 bases. Looked up from germline, CDR1 is LGHNA and CDR2 is YSLEER. The CDR3 reads CASSHSGANVLTF. The CDR3 DNA reads as TGCGCCAGCAGCCACTCTGGGGCCAACGTCCTGACTTTC.

The V call is TRBV9, the J call TRBJ1-2; possibly TRBD1 for D (6 bases). The V end was cut by 3 bases, the J end by 7 bases, with 16 bases between. The CDR3 runs 14 residues. Germline lookup yields CDR1 SGDLS and CDR2 YYNGEE. In DNA, the CDR3 is TGTGCCAGCAGCGCAACAGGGTTTAAGGTTGGCTACACCTTC. Protein product: CASSATGFKVGYTF.

This clone was seen only once. The chain uses TRBV6-1 and TRBJ1-5; maybe TRBD1 (6 bases). The germline V gene has CDR1 MNHNS and CDR2 SASEGT. The CDR3 is made up of 14 amino acids. Trimming shortened V by 2 bases and J by 5 bases, and 10 bases separated the two germline ends. CDR3 protein: CASSEYKGDQPQHF. DNA for the CDR3: TGTGCCAGCAGTGAATATAAGGGGGATCAGCCCCAGCATTTT.

This sequence joins TRBV9 and TRBJ2-3; 7 nucleotides agree with TRBD1. J lost 5 bases, V lost 2 bases, and 2 bases had no gene match. Germline CDR1 SGDLS, CDR2 YYNGEE. CDR3 size: 13 residues. The CDR3 reads CASSVGTEDTQYF. The CDR3 nucleotides read TGTGCCAGCAGCGTGGGGACAGAAGATACGCAGTATTTT.

DNA of the CDR3: TGTGCCAGCAGTATTGGGCCGTTCGGGCAGTACTTC. It is translated as CASSIGPFGQYF. This rearrangement joins TRBV28 to TRBJ2-7; no clear D. Germline values: CDR1 MDHEN, CDR2 SYDVKM. V was trimmed by 5 bases and J by 9 bases, leaving 14 bases between them. The CDR3 is 12 residues long.

This clone has a single count. The rearrangement uses TRBV14 and TRBJ2-7; D not certain. Germline V lookup: CDR1 SGHDN, CDR2 FVKESK. Trimming left V 0 bases short and J 6 bases short, with 6 bases between. The CDR3 totals 12 residues. The CDR3 loop reads CASSQESGEQYF. The CDR3 coding sequence is TGTGCCAGCAGCCAAGAGTCTGGCGAGCAGTACTTC.

Comment on this clone: This sample includes further DNA sequences coding for the same CDR3. This rearrangement joins TRBV10-1 to TRBJ2-7, with D possibly TRBD2 on 5 matching bases. CDR3 length: 14 amino acids. The germline gives CDR1 WNHNN, CDR2 SYGVQD (reference sequence). Trimming removed 0 bases from V and 0 bases from J, with 6 bases in between. As DNA, the CDR3 is TGCGCCAGCAGTGAGTCAGGGAGCTCCTACGAGCAGTACTTC. Translating it yields CASSESGSSYEQYF.

The chain combines TRBV5-1 with TRBJ1-2; weak D call: TRBD1 (5 bases). The V and J ends lost 3 bases and 0 bases respectively, with 12 bases between them. Germline CDR1 and CDR2: SGHRS and YFSETQ. This CDR3 has 15 residues. The CDR3 nucleotides are TGCGCCAGCAGCTATGGGACGGATTCTAACTATGGCTACACCTTC. Translating gives CASSYGTDSNYGYTF.

The chain has TRBV7-3 and TRBJ2-7; TRBD2 aligns across 7 bases. Trimming at V came to 0 bases and at J to 2 bases, leaving 4 bases not matched to a gene. Germline loops: CDR1 SGHTA, CDR2 FQGTGA. This CDR3 comprises 15 residues. CDR3: CASSLTSGGAYEQYF. CDR3 DNA: TGTGCCAGCAGCTTAACGTCGGGGGGAGCCTACGAGCAGTACTTC.

The CDR3 sequence is CASSYPGTSPEQFF. CDR3 in DNA: TGTGCCAGCAGTTACCCAGGGACTAGCCCCGAGCAGTTCTTC. The chain links TRBV6-6 to TRBJ2-1, with TRBD2 identical over 9 bases. This CDR3 spans 14 amino acids. Trimming cost V 2 bases and J 10 bases; bases outside gene matches: 6. CDR1 MNHNY and CDR2 SVGAGI come from the germline V gene (reference sequence).

Details on this clone: This sample also contains other DNA sequences that code for the same CDR3. V usage is TRBV29-1 and J usage is TRBJ2-7; D unresolved. The CDR3 contains 12 residues. CDR1 is SQVTM and CDR2 is ANQGSEA in the germline V gene. Trimming stripped 0 bases from V and 3 bases from J, with 6 bases between. Written as DNA, the CDR3 is TGCAGCGTTGAAGATAGGCTCTACGAGCAGTACTTC. Translating gives CSVEDRLYEQYF.

The V call is TRBV6-5, the J call TRBJ2-3; 11 nucleotides agree with TRBD2. The J segment lost 1 base and the V segment lost 6 bases, leaving 0 bases of the junction unmatched. The CDR3 length is 14 residues. The V gene's germline CDR1 is MNHEY and CDR2 SVGAGI. CDR3 in DNA: TGTGCCAGCAGGGGACTAGCGGGCACAGATACGCAGTATTTT. Translating it yields CASRGLAGTDTQYF.

The chain couples TRBV6-5 to TRBJ1-1, with D unclear. Germline CDR1 and CDR2: MNHEY and SVGAGI. The CDR3 consists of 13 residues. Trimming removed 2 bases from V and 6 bases from J, with 10 bases in between. The CDR3 protein is CASSYVPGAEAFF. The CDR3 DNA follows: TGTGCCAGCAGTTACGTCCCTGGGGCTGAAGCTTTCTTT.

CDR3 nucleotides: TGCAGCGTTGAGACTAGCGGGAAGGATGAGCAGTTCTTC. Translated: CSVETSGKDEQFF. The chain employs TRBV29-1 and TRBJ2-1; 11 bases line up with TRBD2. Germline V CDR1 and CDR2: SQVTM, ANQGSEA. The J segment lost 8 bases and the V segment lost 3 bases, leaving 3 bases of the junction unmatched. The CDR3 runs 13 residues.

V is TRBV7-2 and J is TRBJ2-3; D is perhaps TRBD2 (6 bases). The CDR3 length is 16 residues. Trimming took off 5 bases at V and 1 base at J, with 16 bases between the two ends. Germline CDR1 is SGHTA and CDR2 is FQGNSA. The DNA of the CDR3 is TGTGCCAGCAGCCCCAGAAGCGGGCCTGGCACAGATACGCAGTATTTT. Translated, it gives CASSPRSGPGTDTQYF.

The chain links TRBV20-1 to TRBJ2-5, with TRBD1 identical over 8 bases. This CDR3 has 11 residues. CDR1 is DFQATT, CDR2 SNEGSKA, per germline (reference sequence). Trimming cost V 8 bases and J 5 bases; bases outside gene matches: 4. The CDR3 DNA reads as TGCAGTCCTGGACAGGGTGAGACCCAGTACTTC. Amino acids: CSPGQGETQYF.

The genes are TRBV28 and TRBJ2-7, with a possible D match to TRBD1 (5 bases). V dropped 3 bases and J dropped 6 bases, with 9 bases sitting between them. The length of the CDR3 is 12 residues. Germline CDR1 reads MDHEN; CDR2 reads SYDVKM. The CDR3 bases are TGTGCCAGCAGTTTTTATGGGGCCGAGCAGTACTTC. Its translation: CASSFYGAEQYF.

The rearrangement joins TRBV25-1 to TRBJ2-6; 8 bases fit TRBD1. Germline lookup yields CDR1 MGHDK and CDR2 SYGVNS. The CDR3 covers 15 residues. The V segment lost 2 bases and the J segment 5 bases; nucleotides outside the gene matches: 2. The CDR3 reads CASSEPGGRANVLTF. Here the CDR3 DNA reads TGTGCCAGCAGTGAACCAGGGGGCAGGGCCAACGTCCTGACTTTC.

About this clone itself: This sample also contains other DNA sequences that code for the same CDR3. The rearrangement links TRBV10-1 to TRBJ2-7; D is undetermined. CDR1 and CDR2 from the germline V gene are WNHNN and SYGVQD (reference sequence). Trimming stripped 2 bases from V and 4 bases from J, with 3 bases between. CDR3 length equals 11 residues. In DNA, the CDR3 is TGCGCCAGCAGTGAGGGTTACGAGCAGTACTTC. Translated, it gives CASSEGYEQYF.

The chain recombines TRBV11-2 with TRBJ2-7; perhaps TRBD1 as D (5 bases). The CDR3 sequence is 13 residues long. Germline V gene sequence: CDR1 SGHAT, CDR2 FQNNGV. V lost 0 bases to trimming and J lost 6 bases, with 9 bases between them. CDR3 in amino acids: CASSLDTTGEQYF. The DNA of the CDR3 is TGTGCCAGCAGCTTAGACACAACAGGCGAGCAGTACTTC.